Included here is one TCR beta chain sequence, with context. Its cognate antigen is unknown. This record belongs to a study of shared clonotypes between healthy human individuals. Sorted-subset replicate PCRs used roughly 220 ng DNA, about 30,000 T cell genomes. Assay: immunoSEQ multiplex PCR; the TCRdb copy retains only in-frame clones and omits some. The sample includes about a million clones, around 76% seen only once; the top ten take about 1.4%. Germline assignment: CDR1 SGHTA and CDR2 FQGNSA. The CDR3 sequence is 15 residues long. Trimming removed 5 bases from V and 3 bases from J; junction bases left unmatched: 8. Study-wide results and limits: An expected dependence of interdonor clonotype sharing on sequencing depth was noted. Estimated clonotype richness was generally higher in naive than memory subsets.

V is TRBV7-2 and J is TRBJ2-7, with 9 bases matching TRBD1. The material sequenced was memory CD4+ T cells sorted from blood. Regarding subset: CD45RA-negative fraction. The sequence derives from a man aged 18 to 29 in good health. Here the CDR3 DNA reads TGTGCCAGCAGCCAGGACAGGGGCACCAGCTACGAGCAGTACTTC. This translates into CASSQDRGTSYEQYF.